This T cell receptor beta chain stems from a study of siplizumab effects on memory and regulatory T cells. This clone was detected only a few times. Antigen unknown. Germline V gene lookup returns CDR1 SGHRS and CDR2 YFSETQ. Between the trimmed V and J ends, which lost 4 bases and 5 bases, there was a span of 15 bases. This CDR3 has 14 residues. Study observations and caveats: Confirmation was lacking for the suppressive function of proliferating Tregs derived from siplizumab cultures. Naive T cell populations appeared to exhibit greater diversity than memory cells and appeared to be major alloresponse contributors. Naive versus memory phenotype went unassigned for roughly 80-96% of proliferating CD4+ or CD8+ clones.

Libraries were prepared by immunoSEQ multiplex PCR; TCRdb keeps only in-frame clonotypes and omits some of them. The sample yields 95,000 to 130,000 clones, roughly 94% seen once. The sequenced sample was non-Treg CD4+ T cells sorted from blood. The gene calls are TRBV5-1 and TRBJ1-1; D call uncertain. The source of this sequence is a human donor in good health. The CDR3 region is CASSAGPTGTEAFF. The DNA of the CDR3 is TGCGCCAGCAGCGCTGGACCCACTGGGACTGAAGCTTTCTTT.